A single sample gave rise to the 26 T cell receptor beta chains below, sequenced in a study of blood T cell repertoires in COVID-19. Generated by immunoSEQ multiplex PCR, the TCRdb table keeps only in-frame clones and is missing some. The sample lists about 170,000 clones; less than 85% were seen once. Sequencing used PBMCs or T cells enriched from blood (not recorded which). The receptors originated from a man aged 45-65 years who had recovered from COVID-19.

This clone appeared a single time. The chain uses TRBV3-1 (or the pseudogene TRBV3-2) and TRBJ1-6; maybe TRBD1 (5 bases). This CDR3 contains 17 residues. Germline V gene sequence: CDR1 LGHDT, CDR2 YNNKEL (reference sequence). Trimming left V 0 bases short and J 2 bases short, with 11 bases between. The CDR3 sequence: CASSQDGGGTYNSPLHF. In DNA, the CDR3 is TGTGCCAGCAGCCAAGATGGGGGGGGAACCTATAATTCACCCCTCCACTTT.

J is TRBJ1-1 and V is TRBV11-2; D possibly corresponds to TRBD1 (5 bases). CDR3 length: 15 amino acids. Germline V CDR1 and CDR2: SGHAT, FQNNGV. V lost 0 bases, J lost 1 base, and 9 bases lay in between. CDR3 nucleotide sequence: TGTGCCAGCAGCTTAGACGGGGGTAGGAACACTGAAGCTTTCTTT. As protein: CASSLDGGRNTEAFF.

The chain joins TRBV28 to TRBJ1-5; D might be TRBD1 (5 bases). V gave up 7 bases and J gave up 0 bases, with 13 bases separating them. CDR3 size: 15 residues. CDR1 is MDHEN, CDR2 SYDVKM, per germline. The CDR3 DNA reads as TGTGCCAGCATAGCGGGGGGGTATAGCAATCAGCCCCAGCATTTT. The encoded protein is CASIAGGYSNQPQHF.

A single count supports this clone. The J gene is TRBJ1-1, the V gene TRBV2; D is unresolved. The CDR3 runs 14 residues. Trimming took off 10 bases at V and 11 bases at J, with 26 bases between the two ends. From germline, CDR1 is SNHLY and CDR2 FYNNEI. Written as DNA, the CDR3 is TGTGCCACCAAGCCCTATTCTCCCCAGGTTGGGGCTTTCTTT. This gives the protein CATKPYSPQVGAFF.

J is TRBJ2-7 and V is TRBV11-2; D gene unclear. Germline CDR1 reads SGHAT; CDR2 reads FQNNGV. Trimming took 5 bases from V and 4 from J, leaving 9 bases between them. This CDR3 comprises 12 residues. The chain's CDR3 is CASSLQWYEQYF. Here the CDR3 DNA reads TGTGCCAGCAGCCTACAGTGGTACGAGCAGTACTTC.

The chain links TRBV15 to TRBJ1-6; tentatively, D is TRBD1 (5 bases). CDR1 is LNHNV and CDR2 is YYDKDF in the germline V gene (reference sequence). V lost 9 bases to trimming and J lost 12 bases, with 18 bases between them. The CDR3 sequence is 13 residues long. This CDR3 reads CATAGQGLGPLHF. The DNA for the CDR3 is TGTGCCACAGCAGGCCAGGGCCTCGGACCCCTCCACTTT.

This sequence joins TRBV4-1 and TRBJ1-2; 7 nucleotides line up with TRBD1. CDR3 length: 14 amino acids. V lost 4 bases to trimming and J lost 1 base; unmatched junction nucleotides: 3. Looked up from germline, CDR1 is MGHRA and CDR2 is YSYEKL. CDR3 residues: CASSPGQLNYGYTF. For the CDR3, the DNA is TGCGCCAGCAGCCCGGGACAGCTTAACTATGGCTACACCTTC.

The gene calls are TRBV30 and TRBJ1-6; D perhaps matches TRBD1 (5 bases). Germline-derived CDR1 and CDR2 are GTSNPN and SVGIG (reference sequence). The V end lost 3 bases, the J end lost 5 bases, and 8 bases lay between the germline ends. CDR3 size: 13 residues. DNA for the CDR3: TGTGCCTGGAGAGACAGAAATAATTCACCCCTCCACTTT. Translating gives CAWRDRNNSPLHF.

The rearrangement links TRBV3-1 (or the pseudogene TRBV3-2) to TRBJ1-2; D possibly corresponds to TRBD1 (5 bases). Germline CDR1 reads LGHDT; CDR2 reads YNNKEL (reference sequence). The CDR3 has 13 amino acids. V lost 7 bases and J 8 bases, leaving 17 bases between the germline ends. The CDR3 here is CASNWARGNGYTF. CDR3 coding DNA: TGTGCCAGCAACTGGGCCCGGGGGAACGGCTACACCTTC.

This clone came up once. The CDR3 DNA is TGTGCCAGCAGCCCCCCCGGACTACCTCACACAGATACGCAGTATTTT. Its protein product is CASSPPGLPHTDTQYF. The chain carries TRBV2 and TRBJ2-3; tentatively, D is TRBD2 (6 bases). Trimming pared 6 bases from V and 2 bases from J, leaving 18 bases between. Germline V gene sequence: CDR1 SNHLY, CDR2 FYNNEI. CDR3 length: 16 residues.

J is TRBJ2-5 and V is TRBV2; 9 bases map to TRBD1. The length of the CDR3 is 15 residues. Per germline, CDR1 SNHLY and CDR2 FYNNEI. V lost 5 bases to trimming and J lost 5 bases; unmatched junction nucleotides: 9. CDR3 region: CASSQTGGGGETQYF. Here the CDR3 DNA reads TGTGCCAGCAGTCAGACAGGGGGAGGCGGGGAGACCCAGTACTTC.

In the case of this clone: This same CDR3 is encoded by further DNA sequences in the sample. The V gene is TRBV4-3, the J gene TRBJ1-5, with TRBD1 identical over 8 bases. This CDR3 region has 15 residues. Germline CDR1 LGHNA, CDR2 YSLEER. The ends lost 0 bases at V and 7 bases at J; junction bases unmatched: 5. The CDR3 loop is CASSQDGQGRQPQHF. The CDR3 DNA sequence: TGCGCCAGCAGCCAAGACGGACAGGGCAGACAGCCCCAGCATTTT.

CDR3 in amino acids: CASSIFTSGGARADTQYF. The CDR3 region has the DNA TGCGCCAGCAGCATCTTTACTAGCGGGGGGGCGAGAGCAGATACGCAGTATTTT. This chain joins TRBV5-1 and TRBJ2-3; 13 bases are shared with TRBD2. Looked up from germline, CDR1 is SGHRS and CDR2 is YFSETQ. This CDR3 has 18 amino acids. V was clipped by 4 bases and J by 4 bases; unmatched bases: 12. The full variable domain, in which reference TRBV5-1 and TRBJ2-3 provide the parts outside the CDR3, is KAGVTQTPRYLIKTRGQQVTLSCSPISGHRSVSWYQQTPGQGLQFLFEYFSETQRNKGNFPGRFSGRQFSNSRSEMNVSTLELGDSALYLCASSIFTSGGARADTQYFGPGTRLTVL.

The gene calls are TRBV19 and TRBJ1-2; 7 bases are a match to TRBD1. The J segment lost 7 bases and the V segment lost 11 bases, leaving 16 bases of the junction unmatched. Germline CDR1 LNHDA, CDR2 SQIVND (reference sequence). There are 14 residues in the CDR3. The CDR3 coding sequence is TGTGCCGCCGGACGGGGGGGGACAGTTCGTGGCTACACCTTC. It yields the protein CAAGRGGTVRGYTF.

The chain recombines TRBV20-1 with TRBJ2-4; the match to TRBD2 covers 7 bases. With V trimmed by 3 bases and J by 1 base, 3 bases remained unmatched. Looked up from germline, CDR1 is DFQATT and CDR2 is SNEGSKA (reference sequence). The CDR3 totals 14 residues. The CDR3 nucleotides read TGCAGTGCTAGTCTCGGGGGGGCCAAAAACATTCAGTACTTC. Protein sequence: CSASLGGAKNIQYF.

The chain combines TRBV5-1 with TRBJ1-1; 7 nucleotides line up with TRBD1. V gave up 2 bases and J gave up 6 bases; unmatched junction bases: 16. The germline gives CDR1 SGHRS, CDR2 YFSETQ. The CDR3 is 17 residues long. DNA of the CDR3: TGCGCCAGCAGCTTAATAGGGCCGACAGGGATGTGGGCTGAAGCTTTCTTT. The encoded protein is CASSLIGPTGMWAEAFF. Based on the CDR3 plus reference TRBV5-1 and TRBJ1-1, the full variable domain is KAGVTQTPRYLIKTRGQQVTLSCSPISGHRSVSWYQQTPGQGLQFLFEYFSETQRNKGNFPGRFSGRQFSNSRSEMNVSTLELGDSALYLCASSLIGPTGMWAEAFFGQGTRLTVV.

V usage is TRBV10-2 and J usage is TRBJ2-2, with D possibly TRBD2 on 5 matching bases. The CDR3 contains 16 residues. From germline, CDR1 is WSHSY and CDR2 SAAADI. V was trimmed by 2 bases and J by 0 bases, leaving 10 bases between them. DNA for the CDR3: TGCGCCAGCAGTGAGCGTCTAGCAGCGAACACCGGGGAGCTGTTTTTT. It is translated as CASSERLAANTGELFF.

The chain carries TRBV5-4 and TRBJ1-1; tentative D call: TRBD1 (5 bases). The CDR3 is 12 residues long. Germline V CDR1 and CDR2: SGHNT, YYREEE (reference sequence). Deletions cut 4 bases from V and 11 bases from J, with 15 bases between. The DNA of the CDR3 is TGTGCCAGCAGCCGCGGGGGAGTAGGGGCTTTCTTT. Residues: CASSRGGVGAFF.

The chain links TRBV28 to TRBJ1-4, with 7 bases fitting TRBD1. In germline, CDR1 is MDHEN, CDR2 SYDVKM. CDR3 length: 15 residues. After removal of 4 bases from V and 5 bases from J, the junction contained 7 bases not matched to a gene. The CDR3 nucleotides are TGTGCCAGCAGTTCCTCCTCGACAGGGAATGAAAAACTGTTTTTT. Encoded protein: CASSSSSTGNEKLFF.

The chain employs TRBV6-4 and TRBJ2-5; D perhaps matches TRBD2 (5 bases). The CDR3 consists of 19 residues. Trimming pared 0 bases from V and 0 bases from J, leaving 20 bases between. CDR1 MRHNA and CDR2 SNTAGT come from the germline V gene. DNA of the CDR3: TGTGCCAGCAGTGACTCTGAGGCAGATTCCCGACTATACCAAGAGACCCAGTACTTC. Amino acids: CASSDSEADSRLYQETQYF.

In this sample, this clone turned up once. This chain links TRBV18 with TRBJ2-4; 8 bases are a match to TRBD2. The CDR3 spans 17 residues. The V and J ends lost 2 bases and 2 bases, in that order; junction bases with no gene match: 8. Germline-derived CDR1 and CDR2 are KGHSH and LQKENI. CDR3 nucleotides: TGTGCCAGCTCACCAGGTGTAGTAGCGGGGTCCAAAAACATTCAGTACTTC. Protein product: CASSPGVVAGSKNIQYF.

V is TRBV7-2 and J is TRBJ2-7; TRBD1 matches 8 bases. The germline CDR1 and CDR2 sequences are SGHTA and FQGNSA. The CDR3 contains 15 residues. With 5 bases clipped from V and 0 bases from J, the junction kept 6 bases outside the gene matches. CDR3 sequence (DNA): TGTGCCAGCAGCCCAAAGGACAGGGACTCCTACGAGCAGTACTTC. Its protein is CASSPKDRDSYEQYF.

The CDR3 spells CASRSVPNTGELFF. The CDR3 DNA follows: TGTGCCAGCCGTTCAGTTCCGAACACCGGGGAGCTGTTTTTT. V is TRBV6-4 and J is TRBJ2-2; D is uncertain. V was shortened by 8 bases and J by 0 bases, with 10 bases between the two germline ends. This CDR3 has 14 amino acids. Germline assignment: CDR1 MRHNA and CDR2 SNTAGT.

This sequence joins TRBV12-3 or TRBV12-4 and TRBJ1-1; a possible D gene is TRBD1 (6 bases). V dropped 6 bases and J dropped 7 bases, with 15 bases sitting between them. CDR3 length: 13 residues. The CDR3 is CASSLGAASEAFF. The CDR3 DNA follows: TGTGCCAGCAGCCTGGGGGCAGCTAGTGAAGCTTTCTTT.

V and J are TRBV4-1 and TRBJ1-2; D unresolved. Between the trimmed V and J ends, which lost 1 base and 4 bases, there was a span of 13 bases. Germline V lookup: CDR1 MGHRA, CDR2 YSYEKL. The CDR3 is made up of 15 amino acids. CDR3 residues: CASSQGPSNIYGYTF. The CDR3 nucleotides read TGCGCCAGCAGCCAAGGGCCATCGAACATCTATGGCTACACCTTC.

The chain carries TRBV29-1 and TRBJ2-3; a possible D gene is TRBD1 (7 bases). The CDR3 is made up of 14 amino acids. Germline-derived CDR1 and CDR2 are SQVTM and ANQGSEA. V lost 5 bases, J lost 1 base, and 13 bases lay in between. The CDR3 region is CSVPRGVGTDTQYF. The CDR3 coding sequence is TGCAGCGTTCCCAGGGGGGTAGGCACAGATACGCAGTATTTT.